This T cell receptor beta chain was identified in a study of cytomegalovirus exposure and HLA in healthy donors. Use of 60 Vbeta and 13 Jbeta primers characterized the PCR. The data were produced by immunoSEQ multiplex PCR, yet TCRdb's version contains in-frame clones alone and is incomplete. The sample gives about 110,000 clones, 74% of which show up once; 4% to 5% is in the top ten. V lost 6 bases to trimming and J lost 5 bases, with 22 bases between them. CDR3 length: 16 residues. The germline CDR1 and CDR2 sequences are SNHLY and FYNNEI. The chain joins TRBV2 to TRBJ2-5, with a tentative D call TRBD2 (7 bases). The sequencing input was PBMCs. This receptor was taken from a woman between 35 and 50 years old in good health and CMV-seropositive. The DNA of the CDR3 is TGTGCCAGCAGAGCCCGTGGGGGGGCATCGCGGGAGACCCAGTACTTC. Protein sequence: CASRARGGASRETQYF.